This note documents a single T cell receptor beta chain sequence. This clonotype has more than one count but fewer than ten. Its antigen has not been determined. Base quality data are lacking; no much larger clone is found one base away. The data belong to a study (dated by TCRdb to 2016 to 2018). V is clipped by 4 bases and J by 0 bases, and the sequence between their germline boundaries is 10 bases long. CDR1 and CDR2 (ENHRY, SYGVKD) derive from the germline V gene. Inclusive of the bounding cysteine and phenylalanine, the CDR3 is 15 residues long. Of the read, only the CDR3 DNA is kept; its 45 bases are in frame from base 1. The library relied on RT-PCR. The sequencing machine was an Illumina MiSeq. TCRdb redid the processing of the public reads, applying fastp at Q25 and MiXCR, and retained in-frame beta chains. Entries that share a CDR3 protein sequence are merged under the most common genes and DNA. This sample holds fewer than 800,000 distinct CDR3 sequences; approximately 15% were observed only once. Of the sample, 3% to 4.5% is held by the ten largest clones.

Material for sequencing was memory CD4+ T cells from blood. The clonotype comes from a female donor in good health, serving as a healthy control. The chain employs TRBV10-3 and TRBJ1-3; the D gene is possibly TRBD1, with 5 bases matching. The CDR3 has the sequence CAISARGSSGNTIYF. At the DNA level, the sequence is TGTGCCATCAGTGCCCGGGGGAGCTCTGGAAACACCATATATTTT.